Following are 12 T cell receptor beta chains from one sample sequenced in a study of T-cell reconstitution after alpha-beta-depleted transplantation in children. The antigens of these receptors remain unknown. It was with unique molecular identifiers that the TCRbeta library was prepared. From the PCR reads, TCRdb called clonotypes with MiXCR, one entry per CDR3 protein. The sample records around 30,000 distinct CDR3 sequences, 5% to 7% being singletons. Study observations and caveats: About two months after transplant, alpha-beta T cells reportedly came from several hundred expanded graft clones.

The sample consisted of peripheral blood, taken 60 days after TCRalphabeta/CD19-depleted stem cell transplant. Receptors originate from a child under three years old who had a stem cell transplant for acute myeloid leukemia, so the T cells may come from the graft donor.

This clonotype has a count of ten or more. This sequence joins TRBV28 and TRBJ2-7, with 7 bases matching TRBD1. CDR1 is MDHEN and CDR2 is SYDVKM in the germline V gene. The CDR3 is 13 amino acids. V shed 5 bases, J shed 5 bases, and the junction held 6 bases outside the gene matches. CDR3 DNA: TGTGCCAGCAGTCCCGGACAGGACGACGAGCAGTACTTC. Translation: CASSPGQDDEQYF.

This clonotype was seen ten or more times. The chain combines TRBV20-1 with TRBJ2-5; 8 bases fit TRBD2. Germline V gene lookup returns CDR1 DFQATT and CDR2 SNEGSKA (reference sequence). The CDR3 spans 16 residues. V shed 0 bases and J 5 bases; nucleotides not matched to a gene: 11. This CDR3 reads CSARDLTGLASETQYF. CDR3 sequence (DNA): TGCAGTGCTAGAGATCTAACAGGACTAGCATCGGAGACCCAGTACTTC.

This clonotype has at least ten counts. As DNA, the CDR3 is TGTGCCAGCAGTTACGCCGGGGGCGGCACTGAAGCTTTCTTT. Its translation is CASSYAGGGTEAFF. The chain recombines TRBV6-2 or TRBV6-3 with TRBJ1-1, with D possibly matching TRBD1 (6 bases). CDR3 length: 14 amino acids. V was cut by 2 bases and J by 4 bases, with 11 bases left in between. The V gene's germline CDR1 is MNHEY and CDR2 SVGEGT.

This clonotype has more than one count but fewer than ten. This chain links TRBV4-3 with TRBJ1-2, with D unclear. Between the trimmed V and J ends, which lost 0 bases and 8 bases, there was a span of 16 bases. The CDR3 sequence is 15 residues long. Germline-derived CDR1 and CDR2 are LGHNA and YSLEER. Written as DNA, the CDR3 is TGCGCCAGCAGCCAAGAGAGCGTACGACTGGGAGGCTACACCTTC. Encoded protein: CASSQESVRLGGYTF.

This clonotype was found many times. V and J are TRBV18 and TRBJ1-1; D is ambiguous. This CDR3 is built from 15 residues. Trimming took 2 bases from V and 0 from J, leaving 10 bases between them. Germline assignment: CDR1 KGHSH and CDR2 LQKENI. In nucleotides, the CDR3 is TGTGCCAGCTCACCAAGCGGGCACTTGAACACTGAAGCTTTCTTT. As protein: CASSPSGHLNTEAFF.

Only a few counts were recorded for this clonotype. The J gene is TRBJ2-3, the V gene TRBV5-5; 8 bases map to TRBD1. This CDR3 region has 14 residues. CDR1 is SGHKS, CDR2 YYEKEE, per germline (reference sequence). V lost 4 bases to trimming and J lost 6 bases; unmatched junction nucleotides: 7. CDR3 nucleotide sequence: TGTGCCAGCAGCACCTCGACAGGGGTGGATACGCAGTATTTT. Translated, it gives CASSTSTGVDTQYF.

This clonotype appeared many times. The CDR3 is CATRETVTGELFF. The CDR3 DNA sequence: TGTGCCACGCGGGAGACGGTTACCGGGGAGCTGTTTTTT. The rearrangement uses TRBV10-3 and TRBJ2-2; 7 nucleotides match TRBD2. Losses at the gene ends were 10 bases for V and 5 bases for J; bases not matched to a gene: 7. Germline V gene data show CDR1 as ENHRY and CDR2 as SYGVKD. The CDR3 is 13 amino acids.

This clonotype was detected ten times or more. The J gene is TRBJ1-2, the V gene TRBV7-9; D is possibly TRBD1 (5 bases). Trimming took off 6 bases at V and 4 bases at J, with 12 bases between the two ends. The CDR3 is 13 residues long. Germline CDR1 reads SEHNR; CDR2 reads FQNEAQ (reference sequence). The CDR3 DNA is TGTGCCAGCAGTCGACAGCAATCCTATGGCTACACCTTC. Its translation: CASSRQQSYGYTF.

This chain uses TRBV7-2 with TRBJ2-7; 7 bases map to TRBD1. There are 15 residues in the CDR3. Germline-derived CDR1 and CDR2 are SGHTA and FQGNSA. V was pared by 4 bases and J by 2 bases, with 8 bases of the junction left unmatched. The CDR3 spells CASSSAQGVPYEQYF. The CDR3 region has the DNA TGTGCCAGCAGCTCGGCGCAGGGGGTGCCCTACGAGCAGTACTTC.

This clonotype was counted many times. This chain links TRBV5-1 with TRBJ1-1; a possible D gene is TRBD1 (5 bases). Germline CDR1 is SGHRS and CDR2 is YFSETQ. The V and J ends lost 0 bases and 8 bases respectively, with 11 bases between them. The CDR3 has 13 amino acids. The CDR3 loop reads CASSLGGVPEAFF. CDR3 nucleotide sequence: TGCGCCAGCAGCTTGGGAGGGGTACCCGAAGCTTTCTTT.

This clonotype was seen many times. The rearrangement links TRBV24-1 to TRBJ2-3; D is possibly TRBD1 (5 bases). The CDR3 covers 15 residues. Germline-derived CDR1 and CDR2 are KGHDR and SFDVKD. The germline V and J ends were trimmed by 4 bases and 5 bases, with 15 bases remaining between them. This CDR3 reads CATSDLATEKDTQYF. CDR3 nucleotides: TGTGCCACCAGTGACCTGGCGACAGAAAAAGATACGCAGTATTTT.

There are many counts of this clonotype. V and J are TRBV28 and TRBJ2-1; 12 bases match TRBD2. CDR3 size: 20 residues. V was clipped by 2 bases and J by 0 bases; unmatched bases: 11. Per the germline V gene, CDR1 is MDHEN and CDR2 is SYDVKM. The CDR3 here is CASSLIPLAGGYSSYNEQFF. CDR3 in DNA: TGTGCCAGCAGTTTAATACCGCTAGCGGGGGGGTATAGCTCCTACAATGAGCAGTTCTTC.